This T cell receptor (beta chain) comes out of a study of a mutant IDH1 vaccine in newly diagnosed glioma. Looking at the study overall: Treated patients had a mean age of around 40 years and a sex split that was roughly 60% male and roughly 40% female. It was radiotherapy, temozolomide, or both that patients received previously, with most receiving both. It was at week 35 that visit V12 occurred, and at week 47 that visit V13 did. Notes on the study in general: There seemed to be no relation between pseudoprogression and changes in top peripheral T cell clonotypes.

The CDR3 length is 13 residues. V shed 6 bases and J shed 6 bases, with 14 bases lying between them. CDR1 is MNHEY, CDR2 SVGAGI, per germline. Time point given: week 35, safety follow-up. It was 300 ug of mutant IDH1 20-mer peptide that made up each vaccine dose, given with topical imiquimod. Using immunoSEQ multiplex PCR, the repertoire was profiled, and TCRdb retains in-frame clones only, with some absent. Among just over 65,000 clones listed, 80% to 85% were seen once. This clone was counted a few times. Antigen: not known. This receptor was obtained from a man younger than 35 with glioma. The sample consisted of PBMCs, taken from a glioma patient whose treatment included an IDH1 peptide vaccine. This chain connects TRBV6-5 to TRBJ1-1, with D maybe TRBD1 (5 bases). CDR3 in amino acids: CASSPAGQPEAFF. CDR3 DNA sequence: TGTGCCAGCAGCCCTGCGGGGCAACCTGAAGCTTTCTTT.